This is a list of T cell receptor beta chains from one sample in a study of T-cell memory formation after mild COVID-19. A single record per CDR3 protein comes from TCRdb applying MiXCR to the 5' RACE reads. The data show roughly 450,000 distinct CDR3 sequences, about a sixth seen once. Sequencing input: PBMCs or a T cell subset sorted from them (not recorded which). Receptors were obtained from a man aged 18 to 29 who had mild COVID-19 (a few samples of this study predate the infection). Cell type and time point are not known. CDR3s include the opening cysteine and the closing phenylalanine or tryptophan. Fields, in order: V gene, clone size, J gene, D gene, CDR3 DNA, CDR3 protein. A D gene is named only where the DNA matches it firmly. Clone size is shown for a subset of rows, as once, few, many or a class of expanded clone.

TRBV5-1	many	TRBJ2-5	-	TGCGCCAGCAGCTTGGGGGGGGCTGAGACCCAGTACTTC	CASSLGGAETQYF
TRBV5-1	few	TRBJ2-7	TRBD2	TGCGCCAGCAGCTTGAATCAGGGAGGGGACGAGCAGTACTTC	CASSLNQGGDEQYF
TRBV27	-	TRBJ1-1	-	TGTGCCAGCAGTTTATATGGGACAACTGAAGCTTTCTTT	CASSLYGTTEAFF
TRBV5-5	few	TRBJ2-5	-	TGTGCCAGCAGCTTGGGGGTCCACGGCGGGCAAGAGACCCAGTACTTC	CASSLGVHGGQETQYF
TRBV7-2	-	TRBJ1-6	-	TGTGCCAGCAGCCAAGACGGAGGACAGCCCAATTCACCCCTCCACTTT	CASSQDGGQPNSPLHF
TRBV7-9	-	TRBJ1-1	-	TGTGCCAGCAGCCCGGCCAGGATGAACACTGAAGCTTTCTTT	CASSPARMNTEAFF
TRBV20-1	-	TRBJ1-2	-	TGCAGTGCTAGAGTTAACGAAGACTATGGCTACACCTTC	CSARVNEDYGYTF
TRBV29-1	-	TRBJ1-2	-	TGCAGCGTCGTTCCCGGGGAGGACTATGGCTACACCTTC	CSVVPGEDYGYTF
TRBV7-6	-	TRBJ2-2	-	TGTGCCAGCAGCGTTCAACAGGGCGGGACCGGGGAGCTGTTTTTT	CASSVQQGGTGELFF
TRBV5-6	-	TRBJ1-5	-	TGTGCCAGCAGCCCTTCCGGCGAAGGGCCCCAGCATTTT	CASSPSGEGPQHF